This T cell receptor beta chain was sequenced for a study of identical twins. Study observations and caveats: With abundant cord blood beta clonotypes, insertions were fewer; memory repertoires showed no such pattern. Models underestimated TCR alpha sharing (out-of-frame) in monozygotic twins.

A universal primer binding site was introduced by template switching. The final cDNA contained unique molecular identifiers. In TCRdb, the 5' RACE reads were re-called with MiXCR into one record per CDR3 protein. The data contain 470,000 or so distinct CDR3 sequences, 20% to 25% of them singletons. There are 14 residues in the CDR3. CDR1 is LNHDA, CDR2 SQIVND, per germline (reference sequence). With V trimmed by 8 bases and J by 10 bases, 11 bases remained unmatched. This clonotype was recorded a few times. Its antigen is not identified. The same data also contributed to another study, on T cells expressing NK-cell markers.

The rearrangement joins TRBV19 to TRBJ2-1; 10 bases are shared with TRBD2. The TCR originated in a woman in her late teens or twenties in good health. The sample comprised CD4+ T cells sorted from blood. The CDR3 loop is CASRRPSGGLEQFF. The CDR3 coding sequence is TGTGCCAGTCGGAGGCCTAGCGGGGGCTTGGAGCAGTTCTTC.